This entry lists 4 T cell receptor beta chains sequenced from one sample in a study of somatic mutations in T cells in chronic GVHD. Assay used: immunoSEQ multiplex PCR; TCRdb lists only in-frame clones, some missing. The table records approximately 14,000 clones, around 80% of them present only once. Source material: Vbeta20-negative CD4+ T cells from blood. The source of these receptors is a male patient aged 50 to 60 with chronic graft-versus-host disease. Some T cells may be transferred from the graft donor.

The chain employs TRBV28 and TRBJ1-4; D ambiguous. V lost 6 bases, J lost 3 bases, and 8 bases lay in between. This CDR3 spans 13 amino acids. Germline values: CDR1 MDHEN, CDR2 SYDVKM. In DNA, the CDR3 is TGTGCCAGCAGCCCGCGAGCTAATGAAAAACTGTTTTTT. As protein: CASSPRANEKLFF. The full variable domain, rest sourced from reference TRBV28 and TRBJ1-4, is DVKVTQSSRYLVKRTGEKVFLECVQDMDHENMFWYRQDPGLGLRLIYFSYDVKMKEKGDIPEGYSVSREKKERFSLILESASTNQTSMYLCASSPRANEKLFFGSGTQLSVL.

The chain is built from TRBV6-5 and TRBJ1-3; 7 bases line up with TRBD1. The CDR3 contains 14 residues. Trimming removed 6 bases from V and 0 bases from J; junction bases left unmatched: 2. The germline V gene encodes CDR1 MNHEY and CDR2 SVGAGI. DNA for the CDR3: TGTGCCAGCAGACGACAGGGCTCTGGAAACACCATATATTTT. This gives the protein CASRRQGSGNTIYF.

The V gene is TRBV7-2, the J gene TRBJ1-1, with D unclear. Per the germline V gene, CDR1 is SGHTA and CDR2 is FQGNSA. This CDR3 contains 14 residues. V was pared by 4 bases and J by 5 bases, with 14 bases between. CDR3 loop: CASSSDGVRTEAFF. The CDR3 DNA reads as TGTGCCAGCAGCTCAGATGGTGTGCGGACTGAAGCTTTCTTT. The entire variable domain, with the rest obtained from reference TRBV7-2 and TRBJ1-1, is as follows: GAGVSQSPSNKVTEKGKDVELRCDPISGHTALYWYRQSLGQGLEFLIYFQGNSAPDKSGLPSDRFSAERTGGSVSTLTIQRTQQEDSAVYLCASSSDGVRTEAFFGQGTRLTVV.

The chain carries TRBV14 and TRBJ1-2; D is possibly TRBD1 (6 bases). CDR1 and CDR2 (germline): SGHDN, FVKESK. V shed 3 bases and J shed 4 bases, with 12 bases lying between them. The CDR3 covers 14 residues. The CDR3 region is CASSQVDRSYGYTF. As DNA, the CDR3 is TGTGCCAGCAGCCAGGTTGACAGGAGCTATGGCTACACCTTC.